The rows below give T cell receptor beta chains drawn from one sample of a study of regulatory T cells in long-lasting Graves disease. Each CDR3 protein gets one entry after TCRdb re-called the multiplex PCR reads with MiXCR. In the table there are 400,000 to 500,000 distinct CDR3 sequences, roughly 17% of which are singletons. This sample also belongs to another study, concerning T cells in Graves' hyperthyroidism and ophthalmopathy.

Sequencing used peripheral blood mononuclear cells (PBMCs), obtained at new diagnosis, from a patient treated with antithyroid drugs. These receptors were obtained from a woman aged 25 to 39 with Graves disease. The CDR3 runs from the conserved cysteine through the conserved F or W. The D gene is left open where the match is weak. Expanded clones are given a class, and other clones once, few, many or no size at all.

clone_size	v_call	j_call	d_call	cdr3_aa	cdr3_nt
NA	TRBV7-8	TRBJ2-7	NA	CASSLKIYEQYF	TGTGCCAGCAGCTTGAAGATCTACGAGCAGTACTTC
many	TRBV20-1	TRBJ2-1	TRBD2	CSASIAGGINNEQFF	TGCAGTGCTAGTATCGCGGGAGGTATAAACAATGAGCAGTTCTTC
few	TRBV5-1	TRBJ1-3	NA	CASSWSGSGNTIYF	TGCGCCAGCAGCTGGTCGGGGTCTGGAAACACCATATATTTT
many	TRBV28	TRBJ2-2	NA	CGGGPNTGELFF	TGTGGAGGGGGGCCGAACACCGGGGAGCTGTTTTTT
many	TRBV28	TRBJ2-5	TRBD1	CASSILLTGFRETQYF	TGTGCCAGCAGTATCCTACTGACAGGGTTTAGGGAGACCCAGTACTTC
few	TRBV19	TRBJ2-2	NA	CASSRRQDGRELFF	TGTGCCAGTAGTCGCCGACAGGACGGGAGGGAGCTGTTTTTT
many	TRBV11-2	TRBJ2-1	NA	CASSLGLVTSYNEQFF	TGTGCCAGCAGCTTAGGGCTGGTTACCTCCTACAATGAGCAGTTCTTC
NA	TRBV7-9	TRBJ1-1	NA	CASSNLHLEGFAGGNTEAFF	TGTGCCAGCAGCAACCTGCACTTGGAGGGGTTCGCGGGTGGGAACACTGAAGCTTTCTTT
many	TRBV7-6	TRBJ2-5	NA	CASSLGGIAQYF	TGTGCCAGCAGCTTAGGGGGAATCGCCCAGTACTTC
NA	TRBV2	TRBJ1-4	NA	CASMSAVQGANEKLFF	TGTGCCAGCATGAGCGCCGTACAGGGCGCTAATGAAAAACTGTTTTTT
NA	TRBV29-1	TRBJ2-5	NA	CSVGTPQETQYF	TGCAGCGTAGGGACCCCACAGGAGACCCAGTACTTC
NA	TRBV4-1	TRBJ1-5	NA	CASSQERGGQPQHF	TGCGCCAGCAGCCAAGAGAGAGGGGGGCAGCCCCAGCATTTT
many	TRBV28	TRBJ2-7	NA	CASSPNRWGANSYEQYF	TGTGCCAGCAGTCCAAACAGATGGGGGGCCAACTCCTACGAGCAGTACTTC
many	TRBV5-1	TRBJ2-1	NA	CASSLNPSGSSYNEQFF	TGCGCCAGCAGCTTGAACCCCAGCGGTAGCTCCTACAATGAGCAGTTCTTC
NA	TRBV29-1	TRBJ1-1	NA	CSVAEQPNTEAFF	TGCAGCGTCGCGGAACAGCCGAACACTGAAGCTTTCTTT
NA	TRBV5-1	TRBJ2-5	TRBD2	CASSLGLADQPPETQYF	TGCGCCAGCAGCTTGGGACTAGCGGACCAACCTCCAGAGACCCAGTACTTC
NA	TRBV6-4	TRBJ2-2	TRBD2	CASSGSGSTGELFF	TGTGCCAGCAGTGGTAGCGGGAGCACCGGGGAGCTGTTTTTT
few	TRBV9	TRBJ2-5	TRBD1	CASSVSYRGQETQYF	TGTGCCAGCAGCGTAAGCTACAGGGGGCAGGAGACCCAGTACTTC
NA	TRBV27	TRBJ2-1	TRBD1	CASSSGTGPFNEQFF	TGTGCCAGCAGTTCCGGGACAGGGCCCTTCAATGAGCAGTTCTTC
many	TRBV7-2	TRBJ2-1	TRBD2	CASSFGTSGAYNEQFF	TGTGCCAGCAGCTTTGGAACTAGCGGGGCTTACAATGAGCAGTTCTTC
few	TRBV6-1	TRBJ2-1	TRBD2	CASRVIAGGSYNEQFF	TGTGCCAGCAGGGTAATAGCGGGGGGCTCCTACAATGAGCAGTTCTTC
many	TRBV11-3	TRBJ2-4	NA	CASSLGLGPQYF	TGTGCCAGCAGCTTAGGATTGGGGCCACAGTACTTC
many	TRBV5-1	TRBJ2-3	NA	CASSLGEGDTQYF	TGCGCCAGCAGCTTGGGCGAGGGAGATACGCAGTATTTT
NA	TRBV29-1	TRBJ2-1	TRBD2	CSVDHPSAGSYNEQFF	TGCAGCGTTGACCACCCCTCAGCGGGGTCCTACAATGAGCAGTTCTTC
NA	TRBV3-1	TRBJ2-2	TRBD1	CASSYGTGGTGELFF	TGTGCCAGCAGCTACGGGACAGGGGGCACCGGGGAGCTGTTTTTT
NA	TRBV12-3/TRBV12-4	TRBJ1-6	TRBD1	CASSLGGQGVSPLHF	TGTGCCAGCAGTTTAGGGGGACAGGGGGTTTCACCCCTCCACTTT
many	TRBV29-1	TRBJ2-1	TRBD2	CSVSGLAGNPNEQFF	TGCAGCGTATCGGGACTAGCGGGAAACCCCAATGAGCAGTTCTTC